The 13 T cell receptor beta chains given below trace back to one sample, sequenced in a study of CD8 T cells in acute hepatitis C reinfection. Measured with immunoSEQ multiplex PCR; TCRdb has only the in-frame clones, and not every one. This repertoire shows about 38,000 clones, approximately 90% found once; its top ten account for roughly 0.48%. Time point given: naive CD8 control sorted from an acute-time-point sample. The sample comprised naive CD8+ T cells from PBMCs. The receptors were sampled from a man aged 30 to 39 with chronic hepatitis C.

This chain uses TRBV19 with TRBJ2-1, with D possibly being TRBD2 (6 bases). Trimming removed 5 bases at V and 4 bases at J, with 9 bases between. The germline CDR1 and CDR2 sequences are LNHDA and SQIVND (reference sequence). The length of the CDR3 is 13 residues. CDR3 sequence reads: CASSLSGYNEQFF. The CDR3 DNA reads as TGTGCCAGTAGTCTTAGCGGTTACAATGAGCAGTTCTTC. Complete variable domain (other parts from reference TRBV19 and TRBJ2-1): DGGITQSPKYLFRKEGQNVTLSCEQNLNHDAMYWYRQDPGQGLRLIYYSQIVNDFQKGDIAEGYSVSREKKESFPLTVTSAQKNPTAFYLCASSLSGYNEQFFGPGTRLTVL.

V is TRBV19 and J is TRBJ1-1, with TRBD1 matching 10 bases. Trimming at V came to 5 bases and at J to 0 bases, leaving 6 bases not matched to a gene. The CDR3 runs 16 residues. Germline-derived CDR1 and CDR2 are LNHDA and SQIVND (reference sequence). The CDR3 loop is CASSPGDRGLNTEAFF. The CDR3 region has the DNA TGTGCCAGTAGTCCCGGGGACAGGGGTTTGAACACTGAAGCTTTCTTT. The full variable domain, its missing parts supplied by reference TRBV19 and TRBJ1-1, is DGGITQSPKYLFRKEGQNVTLSCEQNLNHDAMYWYRQDPGQGLRLIYYSQIVNDFQKGDIAEGYSVSREKKESFPLTVTSAQKNPTAFYLCASSPGDRGLNTEAFFGQGTRLTVV.

V is TRBV30 and J is TRBJ1-4; D gene ambiguous. The V gene lost 3 bases and the J gene lost 6 bases, with 11 bases spanning the gap. The CDR3 runs 13 residues. The V gene's germline CDR1 is GTSNPN and CDR2 SVGIG (reference sequence). This CDR3 is CAWSSGYDEKLFF. The CDR3 DNA follows: TGTGCCTGGAGCTCCGGGTATGATGAAAAACTGTTTTTT. The variable domain in full, with the rest retrieved from reference TRBV30 and TRBJ1-4, is SQTIHQWPATLVQPVGSPLSLECTVEGTSNPNLYWYRQAAGRGLQLLFYSVGIGQISSEVPQNLSASRPQDRQFILSSKKLLLSDSGFYLCAWSSGYDEKLFFGSGTQLSVL.

The V call is TRBV7-9, the J call TRBJ1-1; tentatively, D is TRBD1 (5 bases). V lost 11 bases to trimming and J lost 5 bases, with 15 bases between them. CDR3 length: 12 amino acids. The germline gives CDR1 SEHNR, CDR2 FQNEAQ (reference sequence). The CDR3 here is CAGKTEGTEAFF. The CDR3 coding sequence is TGTGCCGGTAAGACAGAAGGGACTGAAGCTTTCTTT. The variable domain in full, with the rest retrieved from reference TRBV7-9 and TRBJ1-1, is DTGVSQNPRHKITKRGQNVTFRCDPISEHNRLYWYRQTLGQGPEFLTYFQNEAQLEKSRLLSDRFSAERPKGSFSTLEIQRTEQGDSAMYLCAGKTEGTEAFFGQGTRLTVV.

In its sample, this clone was seen once. The J gene is TRBJ2-3, the V gene TRBV7-8, with D hard to call. V was shortened by 3 bases and J by 0 bases, with 13 bases between the two germline ends. Germline CDR1 and CDR2: SGHVS and FQNEAQ. This CDR3 has 16 residues. CDR3 residues: CASSFKRSASTDTQYF. The CDR3 DNA follows: TGTGCCAGCAGCTTCAAAAGGTCAGCGAGCACAGATACGCAGTATTTT.

V is TRBV13 and J is TRBJ2-5; 7 bases agree with TRBD1. From germline, CDR1 is PRHDT and CDR2 FYEKMQ (reference sequence). The CDR3 extends over 13 amino acids. V lost 5 bases to trimming and J lost 4 bases; unmatched junction nucleotides: 4. The DNA for the CDR3 is TGTGCCAGCAGCCCGACAGGGACAGAGACCCAGTACTTC. Protein: CASSPTGTETQYF.

The chain is built from TRBV6-1 and TRBJ1-1, with D possibly matching TRBD1 (5 bases). CDR3 length: 15 amino acids. Per germline, CDR1 MNHNS and CDR2 SASEGT. V was trimmed by 2 bases and J by 4 bases, leaving 14 bases between them. CDR3 sequence (DNA): TGTGCCAGCAGTGAACCAACAGGAGAAGGCACTGAAGCTTTCTTT. Protein: CASSEPTGEGTEAFF.

V usage is TRBV7-9 and J usage is TRBJ2-1; D uncertain. The V end was cut by 1 base, the J end by 10 bases, with 8 bases between. The length of the CDR3 is 12 residues. Germline CDR1 is SEHNR and CDR2 is FQNEAQ (reference sequence). CDR3 coding DNA: TGTGCCAGCAGCTTAGGTCACCAAGAGCAGTTCTTC. As protein: CASSLGHQEQFF.

The rearrangement uses TRBV9 and TRBJ1-2; D is unresolved. Trimming stripped 8 bases from V and 6 bases from J, with 11 bases between. The CDR3 covers 11 residues. The germline CDR1 and CDR2 sequences are SGDLS and YYNGEE. The CDR3 region is CASKDGDGYTF. The CDR3 bases are TGTGCCAGTAAGGACGGGGATGGCTACACCTTC.

The chain carries TRBV6-1 and TRBJ2-1; no definite D call. From germline, CDR1 is MNHNS and CDR2 SASEGT. The CDR3 length is 11 residues. Trimming stripped 10 bases from V and 7 bases from J, with 11 bases between. The CDR3 region is CATLQYNEQFF. In DNA, the CDR3 is TGTGCCACCCTACAGTATAATGAGCAGTTCTTC.

The gene calls are TRBV4-2 and TRBJ1-3; 7 bases match TRBD1. V lost 0 bases, J lost 1 base, and 12 bases stayed unmatched. CDR1 and CDR2 (germline): LGHNA, YNFKEQ. The CDR3 contains 19 residues. For the CDR3, the DNA is TGTGCCAGCAGCCAAGAAGTTACAGGGGAGTTATTTTCTGGAAACACCATATATTTT. This gives the protein CASSQEVTGELFSGNTIYF.

The V gene is TRBV7-6, the J gene TRBJ2-1; D might be TRBD1 or TRBD2, each matching 5 bases. The germline CDR1 and CDR2 sequences are SGHVS and FNYEAQ. The V end lost 2 bases, the J end lost 7 bases, and 21 bases lay between the germline ends. The CDR3 extends over 17 amino acids. As DNA, the CDR3 is TGTGCCAGCAGCTTAACCGGCGGGCCAGGGTACACTAATGAGCAGTTCTTC. Encoded protein: CASSLTGGPGYTNEQFF.

This clone has a single count. V usage is TRBV10-2 and J usage is TRBJ2-6; D may be TRBD2 (6 bases). Trimming took off 6 bases at V and 2 bases at J, with 20 bases between the two ends. The CDR3 has 18 residues. Germline V lookup: CDR1 WSHSY, CDR2 SAAADI. For the CDR3, the DNA is TGCGCCAGCAGCCACGGGCGGGGCTCCGTGACTGGGGCCAACGTCCTGACTTTC. This encodes CASSHGRGSVTGANVLTF.